Below are 13 T cell receptor beta chains sequenced from a single sample in a study of cytomegalovirus exposure and HLA in healthy donors. The assay was immunoSEQ multiplex PCR, and TCRdb's table has in-frame clones only and misses some. The repertoire holds under 400,000 clones, with 75% to 90% as singletons. Sample: PBMCs. All receptors come from a young woman in good health and CMV-seronegative.

The chain couples TRBV19 to TRBJ1-5; D remains ambiguous. Trimming took 10 bases from V and 5 from J, leaving 21 bases between them. CDR1 is LNHDA and CDR2 is SQIVND in the germline V gene (reference sequence). This CDR3 comprises 15 residues. DNA of the CDR3: TGTGCCACAAGGAACGGAGGGCTACTCGATCAGCCCCAGCATTTT. Encoded protein: CATRNGGLLDQPQHF. Full variable domain (missing parts from reference TRBV19 and TRBJ1-5): DGGITQSPKYLFRKEGQNVTLSCEQNLNHDAMYWYRQDPGQGLRLIYYSQIVNDFQKGDIAEGYSVSREKKESFPLTVTSAQKNPTAFYLCATRNGGLLDQPQHFGDGTRLSIL.

This rearrangement joins TRBV19 to TRBJ2-2; 10 positions match TRBD2. The junction had 8 bases not matched to a gene; V was cut back by 8 bases and J by 5 bases. The CDR3 contains 15 residues. Looked up from germline, CDR1 is LNHDA and CDR2 is SQIVND (reference sequence). The CDR3 DNA sequence: TGTGCCAGTGGCGTAGCGGGGGGTAGAACCGGGGAGCTGTTTTTT. It codes for CASGVAGGRTGELFF.

The chain carries TRBV13 and TRBJ2-3; 12 bases are a match to TRBD2. Germline V CDR1 and CDR2: PRHDT, FYEKMQ (reference sequence). Trimming took 4 bases from V and 6 from J; bases not matched to a gene: 8. CDR3 size: 16 residues. CDR3: CASSSTSGREVDTQYF. The CDR3 nucleotides are TGTGCCAGCAGCTCGACTAGCGGGAGAGAAGTGGATACGCAGTATTTT.

This chain connects TRBV18 to TRBJ2-4, with 8 bases fitting TRBD2. After removal of 3 bases from V and 8 bases from J, the junction contained 6 bases not matched to a gene. Germline values: CDR1 KGHSH, CDR2 LQKENI. CDR3 size: 14 residues. DNA for the CDR3: TGTGCCAGCTCACCCGGGACTAGGGGGGACATTCAGTACTTC. It yields the protein CASSPGTRGDIQYF.

This chain links TRBV14 with TRBJ2-2, with D perhaps matching TRBD1 (6 bases). Germline V gives CDR1 SGHDN, CDR2 FVKESK. Trimming pared 4 bases from V and 1 base from J, leaving 10 bases between. This CDR3 is 15 amino acids long. The CDR3 region has the DNA TGTGCCAGCAGCCGGGCGACAGGGAACACCGGGGAGCTGTTTTTT. The encoded protein is CASSRATGNTGELFF.

V gene TRBV5-1 combines with J gene TRBJ2-1, with D possibly being TRBD2 (5 bases). The CDR3 length is 13 residues. Deletions cut 4 bases from V and 5 bases from J, with 10 bases between. From germline, CDR1 is SGHRS and CDR2 YFSETQ. CDR3 sequence reads: CASSGMRDNEQFF. Here the CDR3 DNA reads TGCGCCAGCAGCGGCATGAGGGACAATGAGCAGTTCTTC.

The chain combines TRBV9 with TRBJ1-2; TRBD1 might be the D (5 bases). V lost 2 bases to trimming and J lost 3 bases, with 8 bases between them. CDR1 and CDR2 from the germline V gene are SGDLS and YYNGEE. CDR3 length equals 13 residues. The CDR3 here is CASSVREDYGYTF. As DNA, the CDR3 is TGTGCCAGCAGCGTCAGGGAGGACTATGGCTACACCTTC.

The chain joins TRBV30 to TRBJ2-6; tentative D call: TRBD2 (7 bases). This CDR3 spans 17 amino acids. Germline loops: CDR1 GTSNPN, CDR2 SVGIG (reference sequence). V was cut by 5 bases and J by 3 bases, with 20 bases left in between. CDR3 in amino acids: CAWLWGGAVDGANVLTF. CDR3 bases: TGTGCCTGGCTCTGGGGGGGCGCGGTGGATGGGGCCAACGTCCTGACTTTC.

The chain employs TRBV28 and TRBJ1-1; 7 bases fit TRBD1. This CDR3 spans 16 amino acids. The germline V gene has CDR1 MDHEN and CDR2 SYDVKM. V trimming: 5 bases; J trimming: 0 bases; junction bases outside the gene matches: 9. The CDR3 DNA follows: TGTGCCAGCAGTCTACGAATCAGGGGGATGAACACTGAAGCTTTCTTT. Its protein product is CASSLRIRGMNTEAFF.

CDR3 sequence (DNA): TGTGCCAGCAGCTACCTCCGGGACCAGGGGGAGACCCAGTACTTC. This translates into CASSYLRDQGETQYF. The J gene is TRBJ2-5, the V gene TRBV5-4; TRBD1 might be the D (6 bases). The germline V and J ends were trimmed by 3 bases and 5 bases, with 17 bases remaining between them. Germline-derived CDR1 and CDR2 are SGHNT and YYREEE (reference sequence). This CDR3 has 15 residues.

The V gene is TRBV4-1, the J gene TRBJ1-6; a weak D match, TRBD1 (5 bases). CDR1 MGHRA and CDR2 YSYEKL come from the germline V gene. Trimming stripped 0 bases from V and 1 base from J, with 16 bases between. The CDR3 is 19 residues long. The CDR3, as DNA: TGCGCCAGCAGCCAAGATGTCAGCAGGGCCAGATCCTATAATTCACCCCTCCACTTT. Amino acid sequence: CASSQDVSRARSYNSPLHF.

V gene TRBV5-6 combines with J gene TRBJ2-6; D is uncertain. Germline CDR1 is SGHDT and CDR2 is YYEEEE. V was pared by 5 bases and J by 0 bases, with 15 bases between. The CDR3 is made up of 17 amino acids. CDR3 amino acids: CASSVFSFLSGANVLTF. The CDR3 DNA is TGTGCCAGCAGTGTTTTTAGCTTCCTCTCTGGGGCCAACGTCCTGACTTTC. Complete variable domain (other parts from reference TRBV5-6 and TRBJ2-6): DAGVTQSPTHLIKTRGQQVTLRCSPKSGHDTVSWYQQALGQGPQFIFQYYEEEERQRGNFPDRFSGHQFPNYSSELNVNALLLGDSALYLCASSVFSFLSGANVLTFGAGSRLTVL.

The rearrangement links TRBV7-9 to TRBJ1-2; perhaps TRBD1 as D (5 bases). Trimming stripped 3 bases from V and 4 bases from J, with 27 bases between. The CDR3 has 19 residues. The germline gives CDR1 SEHNR, CDR2 FQNEAQ (reference sequence). In DNA form, the CDR3 reads TGTGCCAGCAGCTTTAAGTACCAGGGAAAGGAAGGGAAGGGCTATGGCTACACCTTC. As protein: CASSFKYQGKEGKGYGYTF.